This TCR beta chain comes out of a study of blood T cell repertoires in COVID-19. Per the study methods: Amplification of reference gene primers was used by the study to estimate nucleated cell counts. Assay: immunoSEQ multiplex PCR; the TCRdb copy retains only in-frame clones and omits some. The V and J calls and clone size come from that table; D and trimming were worked out from the DNA. The profile shows some 80,000 clones, about 86% of them singletons. The TCR comes from a human donor in a cohort sampled during active COVID-19. Sequenced input: peripheral blood.

The DNA for the CDR3 is TGTGCCAGCAGCAAAGGACTAGTTCACTCCTACAATGAGCAGTTCTTC. Residues: CASSKGLVHSYNEQFF. V and J are TRBV5-8 and TRBJ2-1; TRBD2 matches 7 bases. CDR3 size: 16 residues. Trimming took 4 bases from V and 0 from J; bases not matched to a gene: 7. CDR1 SGHTS and CDR2 YDEGEE come from the germline V gene.